This TCR beta chain came from a study of cytomegalovirus exposure and HLA in healthy donors. Whole-study results and caveats: In vitro checks showed that three CMV-associated chains really do target CMV antigens. Analysis was carried out at a later point, and it linked a missense DCLRE1C variant to TCR beta V- and J-gene trimming.

60 Vbeta and 13 Jbeta primers were used in PCR. Only in-frame clones appear in the TCRdb table, and some are missing; sequencing was by immunoSEQ multiplex PCR. The data contain roughly 190,000 clones, around 79% of them singletons. CDR1 MNHNS and CDR2 SASEGT come from the germline V gene. Trimming took 4 bases from V and 1 from J; bases not matched to a gene: 12. This CDR3 region has 17 residues. The sample holds many counts of this clone. Its specificity is unknown. The chain carries TRBV6-1 and TRBJ2-7, with TRBD1 matching 8 bases. Material for sequencing was PBMCs. This receptor was identified in a girl aged 10-17 years in good health and CMV-seropositive. Here the CDR3 DNA reads TGTGCCAGCAGTGCCGAATTTCCGGGACAGGATTCCTACGAGCAGTACTTC. Its translation is CASSAEFPGQDSYEQYF.